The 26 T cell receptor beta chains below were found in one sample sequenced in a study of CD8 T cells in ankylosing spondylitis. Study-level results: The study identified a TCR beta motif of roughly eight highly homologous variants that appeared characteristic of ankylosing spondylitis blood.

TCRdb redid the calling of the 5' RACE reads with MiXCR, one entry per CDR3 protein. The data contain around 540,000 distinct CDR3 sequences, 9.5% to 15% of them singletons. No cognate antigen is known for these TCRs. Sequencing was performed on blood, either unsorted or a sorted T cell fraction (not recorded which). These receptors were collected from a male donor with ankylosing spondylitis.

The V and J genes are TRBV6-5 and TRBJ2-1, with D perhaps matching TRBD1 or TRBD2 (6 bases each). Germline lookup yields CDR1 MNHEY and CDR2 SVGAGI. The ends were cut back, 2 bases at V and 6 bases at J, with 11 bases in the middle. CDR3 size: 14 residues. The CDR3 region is CASSYRGQANEQFF. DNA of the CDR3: TGTGCCAGCAGTTACCGGGGGCAAGCCAATGAGCAGTTCTTC.

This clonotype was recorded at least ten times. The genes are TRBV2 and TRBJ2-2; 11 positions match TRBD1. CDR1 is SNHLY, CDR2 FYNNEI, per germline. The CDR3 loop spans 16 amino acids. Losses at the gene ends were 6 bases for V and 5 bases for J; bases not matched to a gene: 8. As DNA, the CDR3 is TGTGCCAGCAGCCTCGGGACAGGGGGTTGGACCGGGGAGCTGTTTTTT. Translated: CASSLGTGGWTGELFF.

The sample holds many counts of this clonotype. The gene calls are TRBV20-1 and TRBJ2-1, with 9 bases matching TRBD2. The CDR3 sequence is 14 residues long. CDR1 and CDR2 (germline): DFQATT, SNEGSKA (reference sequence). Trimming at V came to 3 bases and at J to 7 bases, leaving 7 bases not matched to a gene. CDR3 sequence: CSARRPSGINEQFF. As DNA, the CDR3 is TGCAGTGCTAGGCGGCCTAGCGGGATTAATGAGCAGTTCTTC.

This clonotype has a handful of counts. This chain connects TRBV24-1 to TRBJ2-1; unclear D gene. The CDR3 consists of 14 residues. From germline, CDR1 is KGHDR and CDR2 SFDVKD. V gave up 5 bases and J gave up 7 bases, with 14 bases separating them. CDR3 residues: CATSGLMVENEQFF. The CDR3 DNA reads TGTGCCACCAGTGGGCTTATGGTTGAGAATGAGCAGTTCTTC.

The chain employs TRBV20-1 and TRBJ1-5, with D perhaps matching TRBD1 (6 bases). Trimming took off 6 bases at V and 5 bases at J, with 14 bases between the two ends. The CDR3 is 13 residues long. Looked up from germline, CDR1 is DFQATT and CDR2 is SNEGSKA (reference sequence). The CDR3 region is CSADGGADQPQHF. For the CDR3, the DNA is TGCAGTGCCGATGGGGGCGCGGATCAGCCCCAGCATTTT.

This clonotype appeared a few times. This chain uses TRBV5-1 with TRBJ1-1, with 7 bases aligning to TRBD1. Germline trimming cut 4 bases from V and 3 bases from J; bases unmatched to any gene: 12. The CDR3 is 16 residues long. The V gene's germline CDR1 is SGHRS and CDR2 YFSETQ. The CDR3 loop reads CASSVGGGRGDTEAFF. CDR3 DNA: TGCGCCAGCAGCGTGGGAGGGGGCAGGGGGGACACTGAAGCTTTCTTT.

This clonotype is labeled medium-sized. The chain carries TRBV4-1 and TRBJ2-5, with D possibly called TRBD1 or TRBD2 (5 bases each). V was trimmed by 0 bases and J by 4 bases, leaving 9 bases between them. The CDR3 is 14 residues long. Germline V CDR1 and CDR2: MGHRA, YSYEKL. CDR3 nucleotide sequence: TGCGCCAGCAGCCAAGATCCCGGGGCAGAGACCCAGTACTTC. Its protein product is CASSQDPGAETQYF.

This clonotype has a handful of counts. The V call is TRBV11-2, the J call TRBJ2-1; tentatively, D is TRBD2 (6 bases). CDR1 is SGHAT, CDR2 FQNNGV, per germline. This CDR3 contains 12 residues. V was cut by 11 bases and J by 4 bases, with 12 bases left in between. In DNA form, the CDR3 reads TGTGCCTTCTCCGGGACTTACAATGAGCAGTTCTTC. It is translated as CAFSGTYNEQFF. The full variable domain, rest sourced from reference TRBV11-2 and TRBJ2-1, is EAGVAQSPRYKIIEKRQSVAFWCNPISGHATLYWYQQILGQGPKLLIQFQNNGVVDDSQLPKDRFSAERLKGVDSTLKIQPAKLEDSAVYLCAFSGTYNEQFFGPGTRLTVL.

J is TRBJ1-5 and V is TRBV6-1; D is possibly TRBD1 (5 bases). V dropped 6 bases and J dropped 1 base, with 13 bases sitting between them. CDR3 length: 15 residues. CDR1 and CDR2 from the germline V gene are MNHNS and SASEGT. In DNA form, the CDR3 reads TGTGCCAGCAGCAGGGAGTTAGGGAGCAATCAGCCCCAGCATTTT. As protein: CASSRELGSNQPQHF.

CDR3 nucleotide sequence: TGCAGCGTAGCTAACGGAGCTAACAATGAGCAGTTCTTC. Translation gives CSVANGANNEQFF. J is TRBJ2-1 and V is TRBV29-1; D unresolved. V dropped 6 bases and J dropped 5 bases, with 14 bases sitting between them. The length of the CDR3 is 13 residues. Germline lookup yields CDR1 SQVTM and CDR2 ANQGSEA.

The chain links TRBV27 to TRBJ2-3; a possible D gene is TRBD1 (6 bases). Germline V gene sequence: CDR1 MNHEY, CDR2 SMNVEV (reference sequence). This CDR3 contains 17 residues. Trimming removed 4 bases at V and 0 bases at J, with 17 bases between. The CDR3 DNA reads TGTGCCAGCAGTTCAACAGGGTTCTTCGCTAGCACAGATACGCAGTATTTT. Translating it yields CASSSTGFFASTDTQYF.

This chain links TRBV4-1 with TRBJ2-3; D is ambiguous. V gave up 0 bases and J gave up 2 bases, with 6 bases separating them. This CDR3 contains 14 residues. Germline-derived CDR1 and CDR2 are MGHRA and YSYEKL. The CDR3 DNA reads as TGCGCCAGCAGCCAAGATATTTCCACAGATACGCAGTATTTT. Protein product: CASSQDISTDTQYF.

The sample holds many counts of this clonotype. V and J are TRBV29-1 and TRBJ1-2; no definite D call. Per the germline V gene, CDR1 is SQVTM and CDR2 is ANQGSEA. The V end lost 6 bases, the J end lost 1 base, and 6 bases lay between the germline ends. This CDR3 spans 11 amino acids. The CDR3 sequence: CSVQINYGYTF. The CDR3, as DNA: TGCAGCGTCCAGATTAACTATGGCTACACCTTC.

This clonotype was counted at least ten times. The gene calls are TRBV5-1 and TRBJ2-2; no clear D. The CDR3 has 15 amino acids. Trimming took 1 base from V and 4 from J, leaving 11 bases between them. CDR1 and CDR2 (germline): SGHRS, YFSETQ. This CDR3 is CASSLSPVGTGELFF. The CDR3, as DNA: TGCGCCAGCAGCTTGAGCCCCGTGGGCACCGGGGAGCTGTTTTTT.

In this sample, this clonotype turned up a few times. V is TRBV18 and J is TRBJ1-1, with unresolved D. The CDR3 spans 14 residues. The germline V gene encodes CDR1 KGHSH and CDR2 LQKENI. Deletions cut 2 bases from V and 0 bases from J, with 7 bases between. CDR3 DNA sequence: TGTGCCAGCTCACCAGCGGGAGTGAACACTGAAGCTTTCTTT. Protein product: CASSPAGVNTEAFF.

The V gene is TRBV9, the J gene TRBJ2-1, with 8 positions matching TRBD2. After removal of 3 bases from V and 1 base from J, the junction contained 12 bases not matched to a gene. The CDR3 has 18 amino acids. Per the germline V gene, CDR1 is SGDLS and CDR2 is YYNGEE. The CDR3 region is CASSDPWGSGRSYNEQFF. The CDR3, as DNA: TGTGCCAGCAGCGACCCCTGGGGGAGCGGGAGATCCTACAATGAGCAGTTCTTC.

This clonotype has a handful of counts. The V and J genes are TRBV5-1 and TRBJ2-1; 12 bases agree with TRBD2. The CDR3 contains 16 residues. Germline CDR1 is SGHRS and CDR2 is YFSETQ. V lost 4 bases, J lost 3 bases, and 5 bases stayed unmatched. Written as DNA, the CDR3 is TGCGCCAGCAGCACCTCGGGACTAGCGGGCTACAATGAGCAGTTCTTC. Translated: CASSTSGLAGYNEQFF.

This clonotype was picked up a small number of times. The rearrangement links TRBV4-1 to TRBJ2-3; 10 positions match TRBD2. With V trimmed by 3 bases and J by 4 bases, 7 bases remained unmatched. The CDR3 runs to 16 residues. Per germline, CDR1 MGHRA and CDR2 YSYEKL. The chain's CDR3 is CASSHWTSGSSDTQYF. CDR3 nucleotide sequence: TGCGCCAGCAGCCATTGGACTAGCGGATCGTCAGATACGCAGTATTTT.

CDR3 sequence (DNA): TGCAGTGCCGCCCGGGCAGGGGGCCCCACACCCCTCCACTTT. As protein: CSAARAGGPTPLHF. This sequence joins TRBV20-1 and TRBJ1-6; 8 nucleotides line up with TRBD1. CDR1 and CDR2 (germline): DFQATT, SNEGSKA (reference sequence). Germline trimming cut 6 bases from V and 11 bases from J; bases unmatched to any gene: 12. This CDR3 has 14 residues.

This CDR3 is CASSKTSGSGTQYF. CDR3 bases: TGTGCCAGCAGTAAGACTAGCGGCTCGGGGACCCAGTACTTC. This chain connects TRBV3-1 to TRBJ2-5; TRBD2 agrees at 9 bases. With 6 bases clipped from V and 7 bases from J, the junction kept 9 bases outside the gene matches. Looked up from germline, CDR1 is LGHDT and CDR2 is YNNKEL (reference sequence). The CDR3 has 14 residues.

The CDR3 nucleotides are TGTGCCACCAGTGATCCCCGACAGGGAGACAATGAGCAGTTCTTC. It specifies CATSDPRQGDNEQFF. The V gene is TRBV24-1, the J gene TRBJ2-1, with TRBD1 matching 7 bases. The germline gives CDR1 KGHDR, CDR2 SFDVKD. This CDR3 is built from 15 residues. V was pared by 3 bases and J by 5 bases, with 6 bases of the junction left unmatched.

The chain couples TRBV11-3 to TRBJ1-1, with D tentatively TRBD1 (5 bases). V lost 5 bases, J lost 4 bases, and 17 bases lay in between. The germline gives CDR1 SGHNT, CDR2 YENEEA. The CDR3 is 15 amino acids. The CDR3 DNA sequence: TGTGCCAGCAGCCCGCCAGGGCCCGGTGGCACTGAAGCTTTCTTT. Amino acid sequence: CASSPPGPGGTEAFF.

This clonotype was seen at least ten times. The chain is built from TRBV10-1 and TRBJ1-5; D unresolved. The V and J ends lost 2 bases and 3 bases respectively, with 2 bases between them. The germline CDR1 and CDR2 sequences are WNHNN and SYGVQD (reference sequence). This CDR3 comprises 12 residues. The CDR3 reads CASSEANQPQHF. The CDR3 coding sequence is TGCGCCAGCAGTGAGGCCAATCAGCCCCAGCATTTT.

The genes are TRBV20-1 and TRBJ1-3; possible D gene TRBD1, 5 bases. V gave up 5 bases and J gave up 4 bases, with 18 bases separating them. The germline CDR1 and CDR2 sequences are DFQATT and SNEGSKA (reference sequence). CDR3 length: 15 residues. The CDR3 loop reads CSAQLGPMAGNTIYF. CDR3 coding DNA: TGCAGTGCTCAACTGGGACCGATGGCGGGAAACACCATATATTTT.

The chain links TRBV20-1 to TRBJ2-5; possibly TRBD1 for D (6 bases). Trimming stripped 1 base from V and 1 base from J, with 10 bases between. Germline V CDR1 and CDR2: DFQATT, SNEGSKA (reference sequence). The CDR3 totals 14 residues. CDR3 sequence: CSARVGQIQETQYF. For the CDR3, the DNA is TGCAGTGCTAGAGTGGGACAAATCCAAGAGACCCAGTACTTC.

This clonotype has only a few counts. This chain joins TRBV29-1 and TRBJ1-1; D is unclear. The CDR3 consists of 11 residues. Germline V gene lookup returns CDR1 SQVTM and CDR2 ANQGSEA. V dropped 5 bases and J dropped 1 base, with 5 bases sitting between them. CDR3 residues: CSVLPNTEAFF. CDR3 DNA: TGCAGCGTTTTACCGAACACTGAAGCTTTCTTT.